These 8 T cell receptor beta chains originate from one sample sequenced in a study of T cells after yellow fever vaccination. TCRdb called the 5' RACE reads again in MiXCR, with one record for every CDR3 protein. The data show around 320,000 distinct CDR3 sequences, roughly 10% seen once. The sample here was CD4+ T cells sorted from PBMCs, taken 45 days after the yellow fever booster vaccination. These receptors were obtained from a man younger than 35 who received the YFV17D yellow fever vaccine.

This clonotype has more than one count but fewer than ten. The rearrangement links TRBV12-3 or TRBV12-4 to TRBJ2-2, with TRBD2 as a possible D gene (5 bases). With 3 bases removed from V and 5 bases from J, the gap between germline ends came to 7 bases. This CDR3 has 13 amino acids. CDR3 nucleotide sequence: TGTGCCAGCAGTTTGAGGGCTACCGGGGAGCTGTTTTTT. This encodes CASSLRATGELFF.

The chain couples TRBV24-1 to TRBJ1-3, with TRBD1 identical over 8 bases. This CDR3 has 16 residues. Germline values: CDR1 KGHDR, CDR2 SFDVKD. J was trimmed by 5 bases and V by 3 bases; bases with no gene match: 8. CDR3 nucleotide sequence: TGTGCCACCAGTGATCAGGACAGGGAGGGTCGAAACACCATATATTTT. It translates to CATSDQDREGRNTIYF.

The CDR3 bases are TGCGCCAGCAGTGAAGGAGCCACAGATACGCAGTATTTT. It codes for CASSEGATDTQYF. V and J are TRBV10-1 and TRBJ2-3; D not resolved. Trimming took 3 bases from V and 2 from J, leaving 6 bases between them. The germline gives CDR1 WNHNN, CDR2 SYGVQD (reference sequence). CDR3 length: 13 residues.

The table lists this clonotype with a few counts. The chain recombines TRBV7-2 with TRBJ2-7, with no clear D. Germline values: CDR1 SGHTA, CDR2 FQGNSA. This CDR3 has 13 residues. Trimming cost V 5 bases and J 5 bases, with 13 bases left between them. CDR3 in DNA: TGTGCCAGCAGCCCCCCCCCCAGCGACGAGCAGTACTTC. It codes for CASSPPPSDEQYF.

This clonotype was picked up a small number of times. V is TRBV5-1 and J is TRBJ2-1; TRBD1 matches 8 bases. Germline V gives CDR1 SGHRS, CDR2 YFSETQ. Trimming took 0 bases from V and 8 from J; bases not matched to a gene: 4. This CDR3 has 14 amino acids. CDR3 coding DNA: TGCGCCAGCAGCTTGGGTGACAGGGGAGATGAGCAGTTCTTC. It specifies CASSLGDRGDEQFF.

This clonotype has a count of ten or more. The chain links TRBV5-1 to TRBJ2-3; D remains unclear. V dropped 1 base and J dropped 6 bases, with 12 bases sitting between them. CDR1 SGHRS and CDR2 YFSETQ come from the germline V gene. The CDR3 is 14 amino acids. This CDR3 is CASSLMSPTDTQYF. In nucleotides, the CDR3 is TGCGCCAGCAGCTTGATGTCCCCTACGGATACGCAGTATTTT.

The chain combines TRBV29-1 with TRBJ1-3, with 9 bases lining up with TRBD1. The CDR3 spans 13 residues. V gave up 7 bases and J gave up 6 bases; unmatched junction bases: 7. Germline lookup yields CDR1 SQVTM and CDR2 ANQGSEA. The CDR3 loop is CSALWTGANTIYF. In DNA, the CDR3 is TGCAGCGCCCTATGGACAGGGGCAAACACCATATATTTT.

V gene TRBV12-3 or TRBV12-4 combines with J gene TRBJ1-1; D is perhaps TRBD1 (6 bases). This CDR3 spans 15 amino acids. V shed 5 bases and J shed 3 bases, with 16 bases lying between them. DNA for the CDR3: TGTGCCAGCAGTAACCGTCGGGGGGCGGACACTGAAGCTTTCTTT. Amino acids: CASSNRRGADTEAFF.